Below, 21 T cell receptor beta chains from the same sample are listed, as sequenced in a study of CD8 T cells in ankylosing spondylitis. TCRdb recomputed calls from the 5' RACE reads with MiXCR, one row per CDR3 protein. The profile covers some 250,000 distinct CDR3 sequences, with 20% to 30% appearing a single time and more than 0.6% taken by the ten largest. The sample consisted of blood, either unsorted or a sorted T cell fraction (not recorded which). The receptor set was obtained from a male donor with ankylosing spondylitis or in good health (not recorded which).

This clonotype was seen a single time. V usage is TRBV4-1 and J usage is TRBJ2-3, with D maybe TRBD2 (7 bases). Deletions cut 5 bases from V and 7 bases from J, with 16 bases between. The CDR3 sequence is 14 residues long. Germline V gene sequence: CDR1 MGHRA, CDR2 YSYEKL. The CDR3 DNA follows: TGCGCCAGCAGCGGAGTCGCGGGGGCGAATACGCAGTATTTT. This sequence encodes CASSGVAGANTQYF.

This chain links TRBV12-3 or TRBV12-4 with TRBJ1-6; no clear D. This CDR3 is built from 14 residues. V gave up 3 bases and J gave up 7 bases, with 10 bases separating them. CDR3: CASSFRRLNSPLHF. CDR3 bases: TGTGCCAGCAGTTTTCGGCGGCTAAATTCACCCCTCCACTTT.

The CDR3 DNA sequence: TGCAGTGCTAGGAAGGACAGGGGCGCCGGGGAGCTGTTTTTT. This gives the protein CSARKDRGAGELFF. J is TRBJ2-2 and V is TRBV20-1; TRBD1 aligns across 9 bases. V lost 3 bases and J lost 6; bases outside the gene matches: 5. Germline assignment: CDR1 DFQATT and CDR2 SNEGSKA (reference sequence). CDR3 length equals 14 residues.

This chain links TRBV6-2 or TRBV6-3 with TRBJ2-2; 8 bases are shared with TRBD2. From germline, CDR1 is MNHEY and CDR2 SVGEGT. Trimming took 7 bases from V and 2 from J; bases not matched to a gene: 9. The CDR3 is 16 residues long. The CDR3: CASIFSGLANTGELFF. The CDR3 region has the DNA TGTGCCAGCATCTTCTCAGGACTAGCCAACACCGGGGAGCTGTTTTTT.

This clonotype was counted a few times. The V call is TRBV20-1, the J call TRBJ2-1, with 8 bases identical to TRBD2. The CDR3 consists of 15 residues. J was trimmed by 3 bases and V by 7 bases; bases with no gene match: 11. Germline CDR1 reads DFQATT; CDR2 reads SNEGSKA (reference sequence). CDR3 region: CSGAPIRGGYNEQFF. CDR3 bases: TGCAGTGGCGCCCCGATTCGGGGGGGCTACAATGAGCAGTTCTTC.

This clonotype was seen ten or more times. The CDR3 DNA reads as TGTGCCAGCATCCTTCACCGGACTAGCGGGGGTGGGGGGGAGCTGTTTTTT. Protein sequence: CASILHRTSGGGGELFF. The chain carries TRBV5-5 and TRBJ2-2; TRBD2 matches 13 bases. The CDR3 sequence is 17 residues long. The junction had 13 bases not matched to a gene; V was cut back by 6 bases and J by 8 bases. CDR1 and CDR2 (germline): SGHKS, YYEKEE (reference sequence).

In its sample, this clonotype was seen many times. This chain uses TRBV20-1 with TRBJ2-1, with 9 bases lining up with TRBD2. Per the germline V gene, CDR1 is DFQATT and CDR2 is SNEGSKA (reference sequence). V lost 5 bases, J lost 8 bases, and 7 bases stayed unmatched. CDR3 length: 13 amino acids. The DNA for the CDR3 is TGCAGTGCTGCCTCTAGCGGGGCTTATGAGCAGTTCTTC. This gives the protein CSAASSGAYEQFF.

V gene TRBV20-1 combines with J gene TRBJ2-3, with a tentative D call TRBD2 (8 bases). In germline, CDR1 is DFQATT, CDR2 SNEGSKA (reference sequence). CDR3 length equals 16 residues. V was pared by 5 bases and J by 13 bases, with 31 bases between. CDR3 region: CSAVGDRGSGGFKEYF. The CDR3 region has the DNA TGCAGTGCTGTAGGGGACAGAGGCAGCGGGGGCTTTAAGGAGTATTTT.

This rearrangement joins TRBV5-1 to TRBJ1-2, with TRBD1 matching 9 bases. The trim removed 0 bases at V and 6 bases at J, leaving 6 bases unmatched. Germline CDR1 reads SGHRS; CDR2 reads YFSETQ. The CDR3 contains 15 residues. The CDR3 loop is CASSLDQTGGHGYTF. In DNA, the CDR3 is TGCGCCAGCAGCTTGGACCAGACAGGGGGACATGGCTACACCTTC.

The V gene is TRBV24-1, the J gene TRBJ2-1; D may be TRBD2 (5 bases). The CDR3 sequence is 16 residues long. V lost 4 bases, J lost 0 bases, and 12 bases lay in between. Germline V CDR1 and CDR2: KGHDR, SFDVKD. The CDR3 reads CATSDPGVSSYNEQFF. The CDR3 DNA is TGTGCCACCAGTGACCCCGGGGTTAGCTCCTACAATGAGCAGTTCTTC.

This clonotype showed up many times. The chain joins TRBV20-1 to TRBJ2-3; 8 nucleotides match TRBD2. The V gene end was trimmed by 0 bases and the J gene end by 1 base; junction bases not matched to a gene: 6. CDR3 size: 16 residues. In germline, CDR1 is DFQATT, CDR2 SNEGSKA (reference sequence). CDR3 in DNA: TGCAGTGCTAGAGATGTAGAGCGGGGGCGCACAGATACGCAGTATTTT. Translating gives CSARDVERGRTDTQYF.

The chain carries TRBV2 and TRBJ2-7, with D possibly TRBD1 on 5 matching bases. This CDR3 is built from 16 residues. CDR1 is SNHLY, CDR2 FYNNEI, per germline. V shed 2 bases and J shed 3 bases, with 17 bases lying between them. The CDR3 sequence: CASSEIDSAYSYEQYF. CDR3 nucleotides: TGTGCCAGCAGTGAAATAGACAGTGCATACAGCTACGAGCAGTACTTC.

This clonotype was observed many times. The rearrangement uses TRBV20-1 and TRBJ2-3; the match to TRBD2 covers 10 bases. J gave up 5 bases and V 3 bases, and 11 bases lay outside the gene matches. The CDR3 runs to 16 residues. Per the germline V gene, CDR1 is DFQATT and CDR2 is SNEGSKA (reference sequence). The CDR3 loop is CSASSPSGGSRDTQYF. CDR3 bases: TGCAGTGCTAGTTCCCCTAGCGGGGGTAGCCGAGATACGCAGTATTTT.

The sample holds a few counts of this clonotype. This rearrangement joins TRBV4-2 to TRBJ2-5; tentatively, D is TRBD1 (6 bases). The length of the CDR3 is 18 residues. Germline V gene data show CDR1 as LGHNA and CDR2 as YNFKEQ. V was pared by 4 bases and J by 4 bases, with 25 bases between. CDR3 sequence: CASSPTATRTGILETQYF. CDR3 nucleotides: TGTGCCAGCAGCCCGACCGCAACACGTACAGGGATCTTAGAGACCCAGTACTTC.

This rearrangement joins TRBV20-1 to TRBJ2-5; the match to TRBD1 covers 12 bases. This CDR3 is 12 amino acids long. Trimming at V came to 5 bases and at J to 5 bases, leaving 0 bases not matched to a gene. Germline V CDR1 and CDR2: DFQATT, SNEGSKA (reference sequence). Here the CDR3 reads CSAGTGGETQYF. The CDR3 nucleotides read TGCAGTGCTGGGACAGGGGGCGAGACCCAGTACTTC.

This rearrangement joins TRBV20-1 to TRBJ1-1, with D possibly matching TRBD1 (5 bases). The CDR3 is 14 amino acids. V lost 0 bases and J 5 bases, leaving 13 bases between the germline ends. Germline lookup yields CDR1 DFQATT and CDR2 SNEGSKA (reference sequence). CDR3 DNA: TGCAGTGCTAGAGATTGGTCAGGGTTTACTGAAGCTTTCTTT. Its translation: CSARDWSGFTEAFF.

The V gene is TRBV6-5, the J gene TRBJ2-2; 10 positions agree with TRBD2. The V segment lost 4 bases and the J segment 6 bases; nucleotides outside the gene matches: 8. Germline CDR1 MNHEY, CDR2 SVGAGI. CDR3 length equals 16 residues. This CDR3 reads CASSFRAGGPPGELFF. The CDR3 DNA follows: TGTGCCAGCAGTTTTCGAGCGGGGGGGCCTCCCGGGGAGCTGTTTTTT.

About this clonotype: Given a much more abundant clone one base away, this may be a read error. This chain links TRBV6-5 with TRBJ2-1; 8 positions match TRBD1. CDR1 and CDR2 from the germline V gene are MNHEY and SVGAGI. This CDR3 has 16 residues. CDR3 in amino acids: CAGSSAGQGFNNEQFF. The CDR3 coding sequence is TGTGCCGGCAGTTCGGCTGGACAGGGCTTTAACAATGAGCAGTTCTTC.

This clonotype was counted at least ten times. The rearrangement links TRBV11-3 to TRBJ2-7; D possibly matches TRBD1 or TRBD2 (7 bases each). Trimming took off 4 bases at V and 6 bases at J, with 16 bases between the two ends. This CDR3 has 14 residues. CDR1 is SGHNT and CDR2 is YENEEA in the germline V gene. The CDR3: CASSSRQGGFEQYF. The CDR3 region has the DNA TGTGCCAGCAGCTCACGACAGGGAGGGTTCGAGCAGTACTTC.

The CDR3 is CSARVWLAMEETQYF. DNA for the CDR3: TGCAGTGCTAGAGTTTGGCTAGCAATGGAAGAGACCCAGTACTTC. The chain employs TRBV20-1 and TRBJ2-5; tentative D call: TRBD2 (5 bases). CDR3 size: 15 residues. CDR1 is DFQATT and CDR2 is SNEGSKA in the germline V gene (reference sequence). Trimming removed 1 base at V and 3 bases at J, with 15 bases between.

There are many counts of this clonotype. The CDR3: CASSPTGVGDEQYF. In nucleotides, the CDR3 is TGTGCCAGCAGCCCGACAGGCGTTGGGGACGAGCAGTACTTC. The V and J genes are TRBV28 and TRBJ2-7; D is possibly TRBD1 (6 bases). V was clipped by 6 bases and J by 5 bases, with 17 bases between them. CDR3 length: 14 residues. Looked up from germline, CDR1 is MDHEN and CDR2 is SYDVKM.